A single sample is the source of the 18 T cell receptor beta chains below, sequenced in a study of blood T cell repertoires in COVID-19. This table comes from immunoSEQ multiplex PCR, and its TCRdb copy is limited to in-frame clones, with some not included. The sample holds approximately 88,000 clones, about 93% seen once. The sequencing sample was made of peripheral blood. The origin of the receptors is a woman in her forties or fifties in a cohort sampled during active COVID-19.

The rearrangement links TRBV24-1 to TRBJ2-5; D perhaps matches TRBD2 (5 bases). The germline V gene has CDR1 KGHDR and CDR2 SFDVKD. Deletions cut 9 bases from V and 7 bases from J, with 14 bases between. This CDR3 region has 12 residues. CDR3: CATSRGSGTQYF. CDR3 DNA: TGTGCCACCTCGAGAGGGTCGGGGACCCAGTACTTC.

This clone was observed a single time. The rearrangement uses TRBV11-2 and TRBJ2-1; TRBD2 matches at 9 bases. The J segment lost 7 bases and the V segment lost 4 bases, leaving 5 bases of the junction unmatched. This CDR3 contains 14 residues. CDR1 SGHAT and CDR2 FQNNGV come from the germline V gene. CDR3 loop: CASSWAGGLNEQFF. CDR3 in DNA: TGTGCCAGCAGCTGGGCGGGGGGGCTAAATGAGCAGTTCTTC.

The rearrangement links TRBV15 to TRBJ1-1, with 7 bases aligning to TRBD1. Trimming cost V 8 bases and J 3 bases; bases outside gene matches: 9. Looked up from germline, CDR1 is LNHNV and CDR2 is YYDKDF (reference sequence). The CDR3 is made up of 14 amino acids. CDR3 nucleotide sequence: TGTGCCACCCCACCTGCTCAGGGGGACACTGAAGCTTTCTTT. Translated, it gives CATPPAQGDTEAFF.

The chain uses TRBV2 and TRBJ2-7, with no clear D. Per germline, CDR1 SNHLY and CDR2 FYNNEI. The ends were cut back, 6 bases at V and 0 bases at J, with 9 bases in the middle. CDR3 size: 13 residues. The CDR3 spells CASSIRYSYEQYF. In DNA form, the CDR3 reads TGTGCCAGCAGCATCCGCTACTCCTACGAGCAGTACTTC.

This sequence joins TRBV9 and TRBJ2-1; D gene ambiguous. The germline gives CDR1 SGDLS, CDR2 YYNGEE. This CDR3 has 17 amino acids. Trimming left V 0 bases short and J 5 bases short, with 18 bases between. This CDR3 reads CASSVALSRRDNNEQFF. For the CDR3, the DNA is TGTGCCAGCAGCGTAGCTTTGTCCCGTCGCGATAACAATGAGCAGTTCTTC.

The rearrangement uses TRBV4-1 and TRBJ2-1, with 8 nucleotides matching TRBD2. CDR1 is MGHRA, CDR2 YSYEKL, per germline. The CDR3 runs 13 residues. The V and J ends lost 5 bases and 10 bases, in that order; junction bases with no gene match: 7. The CDR3 spells CASSNSGAYEQFF. The DNA of the CDR3 is TGCGCCAGCAGCAATAGCGGGGCATACGAGCAGTTCTTC.

The chain uses TRBV4-2 and TRBJ2-7; TRBD2 matches at 11 bases. The germline V gene encodes CDR1 LGHNA and CDR2 YNFKEQ. V shed 4 bases and J 3 bases; nucleotides not matched to a gene: 5. The CDR3 loop spans 15 amino acids. The CDR3, as DNA: TGTGCCAGCAGCCGCGGGACTAGCGGATTCTACGAGCAGTACTTC. Translated: CASSRGTSGFYEQYF.

On this clone: At the DNA level, this CDR3 is encoded by other sequences in the same sample as well. The chain recombines TRBV18 with TRBJ2-2; D unclear. The CDR3 length is 14 residues. Germline-derived CDR1 and CDR2 are KGHSH and LQKENI. The V end lost 2 bases, the J end lost 1 base, and 5 bases lay between the germline ends. In nucleotides, the CDR3 is TGTGCCAGCTCACCAGGGCAGAACACCGGGGAGCTGTTTTTT. The encoded protein is CASSPGQNTGELFF.

V and J are TRBV12-3 or TRBV12-4 and TRBJ2-5; the D is unclear. V was clipped by 5 bases and J by 4 bases, with 5 bases between them. The length of the CDR3 is 11 residues. CDR3 bases: TGTGCCAGCAGTGAGAGAGAGACCCAGTACTTC. Its translation: CASSERETQYF.

The CDR3 sequence: CATSEPTGADTQYF. DNA for the CDR3: TGTGCCACCAGTGAGCCAACAGGGGCAGATACGCAGTATTTT. The chain combines TRBV24-1 with TRBJ2-3; 7 nucleotides agree with TRBD1. CDR1 KGHDR and CDR2 SFDVKD come from the germline V gene. CDR3 size: 14 residues. V lost 4 bases, J lost 4 bases, and 4 bases stayed unmatched.

The chain uses TRBV7-9 and TRBJ2-5; 9 nucleotides align to TRBD1. The germline CDR1 and CDR2 sequences are SEHNR and FQNEAQ (reference sequence). The CDR3 consists of 15 residues. The J segment lost 9 bases and the V segment lost 4 bases, leaving 12 bases of the junction unmatched. The CDR3 nucleotides read TGTGCCAGCAGCTCGGGCGGACAGGGGCTCCAGGCCCAGTACTTC. It translates to CASSSGGQGLQAQYF. Full variable domain (missing parts from reference TRBV7-9 and TRBJ2-5): DTGVSQNPRHKITKRGQNVTFRCDPISEHNRLYWYRQTLGQGPEFLTYFQNEAQLEKSRLLSDRFSAERPKGSFSTLEIQRTEQGDSAMYLCASSSGGQGLQAQYFGPGTRLLVL.

This clone was seen once. This sequence joins TRBV12-3 or TRBV12-4 and TRBJ1-2; D possibly corresponds to TRBD1 (5 bases). This CDR3 has 12 residues. V lost 4 bases to trimming and J lost 8 bases, with 11 bases between them. CDR3 region: CASSWGSGGYTF. The DNA of the CDR3 is TGTGCCAGCAGTTGGGGCTCCGGGGGCTACACCTTC.

The chain joins TRBV5-5 to TRBJ2-3; the match to TRBD1 covers 7 bases. CDR1 and CDR2 from the germline V gene are SGHKS and YYEKEE (reference sequence). Germline trimming cut 2 bases from V and 0 bases from J; bases unmatched to any gene: 6. This CDR3 contains 16 residues. The CDR3 DNA sequence: TGTGCCAGCAGCTTTAACAGGGGAGTCAGCACAGATACGCAGTATTTT. It is translated as CASSFNRGVSTDTQYF. The variable domain in full, with the rest retrieved from reference TRBV5-5 and TRBJ2-3, is DAGVTQSPTHLIKTRGQQVTLRCSPISGHKSVSWYQQVLGQGPQFIFQYYEKEERGRGNFPDRFSARQFPNYSSELNVNALLLGDSALYLCASSFNRGVSTDTQYFGPGTRLTVL.

This rearrangement joins TRBV11-2 to TRBJ2-7, with TRBD1 matching over 7 bases. Germline CDR1 reads SGHAT; CDR2 reads FQNNGV. The J segment lost 1 base and the V segment lost 8 bases, leaving 8 bases of the junction unmatched. The CDR3 sequence is 14 residues long. CDR3 sequence (DNA): TGTGCCAGCCAGGTCGAGGGGGCGTCCTACGAGCAGTACTTC. Translating gives CASQVEGASYEQYF.

As DNA, the CDR3 is TGCAGTGCTAGTTCTTCTAGCGGGAGGGCCCTCGGGTACAATGAGCAGTTCTTC. Amino acid sequence: CSASSSSGRALGYNEQFF. J is TRBJ2-1 and V is TRBV20-1; TRBD2 matches at 12 bases. The CDR3 runs 18 residues. The V segment lost 3 bases and the J segment 4 bases; nucleotides outside the gene matches: 13. Germline CDR1 reads DFQATT; CDR2 reads SNEGSKA (reference sequence).

The chain employs TRBV5-1 and TRBJ1-4, with D perhaps TRBD1 (6 bases). The V end lost 4 bases, the J end lost 3 bases, and 13 bases lay between the germline ends. Germline lookup yields CDR1 SGHRS and CDR2 YFSETQ. The CDR3 runs 15 residues. The CDR3 loop reads CASSPYRASNEKLFF. The CDR3 DNA is TGCGCCAGCAGCCCGTACAGGGCATCTAATGAAAAACTGTTTTTT.

This clone appeared a single time. The chain is built from TRBV12-3 or TRBV12-4 and TRBJ1-1; tentative D call: TRBD1 (6 bases). The germline V and J ends were trimmed by 8 bases and 2 bases, with 12 bases remaining between them. The CDR3 extends over 13 amino acids. CDR3 residues: CASGGAFNTEAFF. DNA for the CDR3: TGTGCCAGCGGGGGGGCCTTTAACACTGAAGCTTTCTTT.

The rearrangement uses TRBV6-6 and TRBJ1-1; D gene uncertain. CDR3 length equals 13 residues. Germline assignment: CDR1 MNHNY and CDR2 SVGAGI (reference sequence). Trimming took off 7 bases at V and 0 bases at J, with 9 bases between the two ends. CDR3 sequence reads: CASNRLVNTEAFF. The CDR3 DNA reads as TGTGCCAGCAATCGTTTAGTGAACACTGAAGCTTTCTTT.